The TCR beta chain under discussion was sequenced for a study of cytomegalovirus exposure and HLA in healthy donors (dated by TCRdb to the late 2010s). The study in broad terms: According to a later analysis, one platform produced both the roughly 120 validation repertoires and the 730 or so repertoires of the first cohort. The study aimed to test whether signatures of past pathogen exposure could be identified by cataloging public T cell receptors. In addition to the first cohort of around 670 subjects, a separate validation cohort of approximately 120 different subjects was used. High-throughput TCR immunosequencing, statistical association of individual TCRs with disease status, and machine learning were combined to predict cytomegalovirus infection status. Here is what the overall study found, with its caveats: In a later analysis, TCRs clustered in the first cohort were found to also tend to co-occur in the 130 or so validation repertoires, with about 94% of cluster scores above 0. The classifier was reported to diagnose cytomegalovirus status with high specificity and sensitivity in both the original cohort and the validation cohort. In vitro tests confirmed that a few of the cytomegalovirus-associated TCR beta chains recognize cytomegalovirus antigens. Across donors, most TCR sequences were observed very rarely, whereas some public TCRs were present in many individuals. A later analysis lacked HLA typing for the validation cohort, so it scored co-occurrence in that cohort across all 110 or so repertoires. In the study, 150 to 200 TCR beta chains were listed as associated with cytomegalovirus. The authors suggested that the approach could potentially be extended to other disease states and immunological phenotypes.

Separate from the approximately 670-subject first cohort, the validation cohort of 95 to 150 subjects was the group to which the donors belonged. To note about this clone: The antigen it binds to is not known. It has no much larger one-base neighbor in the sample; base qualities were not kept.

Library generation was performed with the immunoSEQ multiplex PCR assay. Per the authors' processing: To diagnose cytomegalovirus status from the catalog of TCR beta chain sequences, a statistical classification framework was built. Drawn from immuneACCESS, this table holds only the in-frame rearrangements with V and J called that TCRdb kept. Clones are partly lost; checked studies trace under half to an unresolved V gene and leave the rest unexplained. That table supplies the V and J calls and clone size; D and trimming were determined from the DNA. For this sample there are fewer than 400,000 clones; more than 80% appear just once. Around 0.84% of the sample is taken by the ten largest. Specimen: PBMCs. This TCR was sampled from a woman aged 18-30 years in good health and CMV-seronegative.

For the CDR3, the sequence is CSASPVYEQYF. The DNA sequence is given as TGCAGTGCTAGTCCCGTCTACGAGCAGTACTTC. Recombination linked TRBV20-1 to TRBJ2-7, with the D gene too uncertain to name. Deletion took 3 bases off V and 3 bases off J, with a span of 6 bases between the germline ends. The CDR3 has 11 amino acids, counting the end cysteine and phenylalanine. CDR3 DNA only is kept here, 33 bases in frame from base 1. CDR1 DFQATT and CDR2 SNEGSKA were looked up in the germline V gene (reference sequence).